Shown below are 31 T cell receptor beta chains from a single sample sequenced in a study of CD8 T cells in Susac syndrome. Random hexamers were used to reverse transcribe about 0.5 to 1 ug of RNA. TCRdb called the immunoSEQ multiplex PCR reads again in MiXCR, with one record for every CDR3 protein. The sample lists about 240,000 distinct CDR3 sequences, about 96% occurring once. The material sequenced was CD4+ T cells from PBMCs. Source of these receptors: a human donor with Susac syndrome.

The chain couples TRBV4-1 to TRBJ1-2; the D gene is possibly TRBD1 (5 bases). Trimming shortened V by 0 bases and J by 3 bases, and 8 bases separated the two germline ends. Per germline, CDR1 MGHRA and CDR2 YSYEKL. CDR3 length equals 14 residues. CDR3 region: CASSQETDHYGYTF. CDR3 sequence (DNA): TGCGCCAGCAGCCAAGAGACAGATCACTATGGCTACACCTTC.

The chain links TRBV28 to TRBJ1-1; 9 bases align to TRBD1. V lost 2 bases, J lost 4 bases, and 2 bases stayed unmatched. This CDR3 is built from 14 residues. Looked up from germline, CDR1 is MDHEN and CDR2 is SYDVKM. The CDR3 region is CASSLQTGGTEAFF. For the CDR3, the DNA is TGTGCCAGCAGTTTACAGACAGGGGGCACTGAAGCTTTCTTT. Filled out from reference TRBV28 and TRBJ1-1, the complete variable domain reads DVKVTQSSRYLVKRTGEKVFLECVQDMDHENMFWYRQDPGLGLRLIYFSYDVKMKEKGDIPEGYSVSREKKERFSLILESASTNQTSMYLCASSLQTGGTEAFFGQGTRLTVV.

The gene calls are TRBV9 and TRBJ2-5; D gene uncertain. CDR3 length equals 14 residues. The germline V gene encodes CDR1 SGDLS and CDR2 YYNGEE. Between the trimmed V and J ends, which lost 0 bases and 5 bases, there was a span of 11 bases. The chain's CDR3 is CASSVGATGETQYF. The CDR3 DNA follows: TGTGCCAGCAGCGTAGGAGCCACCGGGGAGACCCAGTACTTC.

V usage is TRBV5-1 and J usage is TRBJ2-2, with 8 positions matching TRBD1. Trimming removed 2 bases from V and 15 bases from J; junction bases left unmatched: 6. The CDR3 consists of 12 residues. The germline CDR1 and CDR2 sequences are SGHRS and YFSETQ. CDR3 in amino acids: CASSFGQGWMFF. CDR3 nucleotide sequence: TGCGCCAGCAGCTTCGGACAGGGTTGGATGTTTTTT. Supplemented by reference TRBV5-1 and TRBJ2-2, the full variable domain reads KAGVTQTPRYLIKTRGQQVTLSCSPISGHRSVSWYQQTPGQGLQFLFEYFSETQRNKGNFPGRFSGRQFSNSRSEMNVSTLELGDSALYLCASSFGQGWMFFGEGSRLTVL.

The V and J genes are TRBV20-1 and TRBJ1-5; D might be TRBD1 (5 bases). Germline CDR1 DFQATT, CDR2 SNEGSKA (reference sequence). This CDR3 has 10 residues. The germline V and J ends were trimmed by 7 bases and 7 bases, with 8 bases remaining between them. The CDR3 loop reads CSVGGQPQHF. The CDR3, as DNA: TGCAGTGTGGGGGGGCAGCCCCAGCATTTT.

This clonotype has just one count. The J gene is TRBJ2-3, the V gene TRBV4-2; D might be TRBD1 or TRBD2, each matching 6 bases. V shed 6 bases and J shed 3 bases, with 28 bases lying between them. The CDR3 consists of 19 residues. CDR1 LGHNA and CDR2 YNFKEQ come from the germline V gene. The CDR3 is CASSRASGGGGPVTDTQYF. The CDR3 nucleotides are TGTGCCAGCAGTAGGGCCTCCGGGGGCGGAGGGCCGGTTACAGATACGCAGTATTTT.

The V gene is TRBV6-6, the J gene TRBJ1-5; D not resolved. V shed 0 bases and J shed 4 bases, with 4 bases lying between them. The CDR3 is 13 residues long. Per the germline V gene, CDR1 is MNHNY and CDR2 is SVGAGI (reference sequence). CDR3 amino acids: CASSYSENQPQHF. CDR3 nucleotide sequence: TGTGCCAGCAGTTACTCAGAAAATCAGCCCCAGCATTTT.

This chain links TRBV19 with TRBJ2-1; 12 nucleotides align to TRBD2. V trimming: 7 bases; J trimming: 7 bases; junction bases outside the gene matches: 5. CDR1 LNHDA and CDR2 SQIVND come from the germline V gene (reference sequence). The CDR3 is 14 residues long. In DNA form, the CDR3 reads TGTGCCAGTACGACTAGCGGGAGAGGGAATGAGCAGTTCTTC. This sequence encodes CASTTSGRGNEQFF.

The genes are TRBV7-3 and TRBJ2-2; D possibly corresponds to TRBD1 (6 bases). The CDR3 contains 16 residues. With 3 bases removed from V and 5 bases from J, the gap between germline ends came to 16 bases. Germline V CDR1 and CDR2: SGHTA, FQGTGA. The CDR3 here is CASSFRQAASTGELFF. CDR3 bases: TGTGCCAGCAGCTTTAGACAGGCGGCGAGTACCGGGGAGCTGTTTTTT.

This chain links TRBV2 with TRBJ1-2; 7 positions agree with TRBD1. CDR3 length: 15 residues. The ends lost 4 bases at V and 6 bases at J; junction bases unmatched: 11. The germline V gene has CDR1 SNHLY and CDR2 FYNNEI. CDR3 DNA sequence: TGTGCCAGCAGTGTGAATGACAGGGTGGGCAATGGCTACACCTTC. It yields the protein CASSVNDRVGNGYTF.

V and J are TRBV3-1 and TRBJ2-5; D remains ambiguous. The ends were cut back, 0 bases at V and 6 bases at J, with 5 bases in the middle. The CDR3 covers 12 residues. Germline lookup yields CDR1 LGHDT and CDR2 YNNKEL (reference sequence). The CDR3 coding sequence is TGTGCCAGCAGCCAAGATCCGAAGACCCAGTACTTC. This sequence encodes CASSQDPKTQYF.

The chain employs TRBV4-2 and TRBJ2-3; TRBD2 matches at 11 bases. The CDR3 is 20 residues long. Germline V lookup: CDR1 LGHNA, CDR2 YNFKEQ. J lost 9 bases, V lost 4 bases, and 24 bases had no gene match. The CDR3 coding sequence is TGTGCCAGCAGCCGAAATAGGACTAGCGGGCAACACCTAGAATTCCGGACGCAGTATTTT. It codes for CASSRNRTSGQHLEFRTQYF.

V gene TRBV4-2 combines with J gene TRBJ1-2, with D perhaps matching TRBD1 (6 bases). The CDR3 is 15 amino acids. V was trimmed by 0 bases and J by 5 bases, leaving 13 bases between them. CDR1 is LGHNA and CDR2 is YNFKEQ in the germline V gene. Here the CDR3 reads CASSQDLQGGYGYTF. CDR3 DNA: TGTGCCAGCAGCCAAGATCTACAGGGCGGGTATGGCTACACCTTC.

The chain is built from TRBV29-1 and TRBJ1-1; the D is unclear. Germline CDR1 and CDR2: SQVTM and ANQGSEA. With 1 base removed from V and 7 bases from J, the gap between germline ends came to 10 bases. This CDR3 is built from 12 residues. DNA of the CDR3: TGCAGCGTTGAAGGAGGGTTTGGTGAAGCTTTCTTT. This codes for CSVEGGFGEAFF.

Here the CDR3 reads CASSVDYSSSYEQYF. The CDR3 bases are TGTGCCAGCAGCGTGGACTATTCGAGCTCCTACGAGCAGTACTTC. V is TRBV9 and J is TRBJ2-7; D might be TRBD2 (6 bases). This CDR3 spans 15 amino acids. The V end lost 2 bases, the J end lost 0 bases, and 12 bases lay between the germline ends. Germline lookup yields CDR1 SGDLS and CDR2 YYNGEE.

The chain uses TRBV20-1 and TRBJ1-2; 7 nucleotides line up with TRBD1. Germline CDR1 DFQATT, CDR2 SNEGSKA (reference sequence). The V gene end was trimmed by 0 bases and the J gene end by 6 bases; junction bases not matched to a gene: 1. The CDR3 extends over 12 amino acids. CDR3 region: CSAREGGNGYTF. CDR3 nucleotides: TGCAGTGCTAGAGAAGGGGGCAATGGCTACACCTTC.

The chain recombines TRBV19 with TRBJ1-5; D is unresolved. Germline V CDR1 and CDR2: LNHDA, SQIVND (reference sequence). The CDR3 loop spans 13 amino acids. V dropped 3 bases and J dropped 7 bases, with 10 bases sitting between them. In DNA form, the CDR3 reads TGTGCCAGTAGTATTACGGGTGCACAGCCCCAGCATTTT. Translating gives CASSITGAQPQHF.

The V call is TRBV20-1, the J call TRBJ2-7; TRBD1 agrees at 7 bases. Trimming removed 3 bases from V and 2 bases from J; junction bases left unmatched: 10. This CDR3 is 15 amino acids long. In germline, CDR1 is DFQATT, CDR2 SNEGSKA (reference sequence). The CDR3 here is CSASSRQGNPYEQYF. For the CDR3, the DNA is TGCAGTGCTAGCTCGCGACAGGGTAACCCCTACGAGCAGTACTTC.

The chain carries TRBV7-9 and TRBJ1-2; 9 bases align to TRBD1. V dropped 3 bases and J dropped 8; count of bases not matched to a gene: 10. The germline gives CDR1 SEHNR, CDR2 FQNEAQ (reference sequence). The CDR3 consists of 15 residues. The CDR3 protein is CASSLMDRGSRGYTF. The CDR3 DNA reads TGTGCCAGCAGCTTGATGGACAGGGGTTCTCGCGGCTACACCTTC.

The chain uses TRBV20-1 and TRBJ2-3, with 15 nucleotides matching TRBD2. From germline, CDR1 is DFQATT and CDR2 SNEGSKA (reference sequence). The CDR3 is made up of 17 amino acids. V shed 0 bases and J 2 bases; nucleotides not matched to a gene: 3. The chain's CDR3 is CSARDGTSGRITDTQYF. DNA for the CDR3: TGCAGTGCTAGAGATGGGACTAGCGGGAGGATCACAGATACGCAGTATTTT.

The CDR3 region has the DNA TGTGCCAGCAGCCACCGTACTGCCAGCTCTGGAAACACCATATATTTT. This gives the protein CASSHRTASSGNTIYF. This chain joins TRBV3-1 and TRBJ1-3, with no clear D. This CDR3 region has 16 residues. The ends were cut back, 3 bases at V and 0 bases at J, with 12 bases in the middle. Germline V gene sequence: CDR1 LGHDT, CDR2 YNNKEL (reference sequence).

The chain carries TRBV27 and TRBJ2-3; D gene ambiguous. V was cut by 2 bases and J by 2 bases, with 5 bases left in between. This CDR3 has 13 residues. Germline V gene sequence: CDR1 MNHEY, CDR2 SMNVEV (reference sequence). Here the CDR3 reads CASSLRPTDTQYF. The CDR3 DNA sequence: TGTGCCAGCAGTTTAAGGCCCACAGATACGCAGTATTTT.

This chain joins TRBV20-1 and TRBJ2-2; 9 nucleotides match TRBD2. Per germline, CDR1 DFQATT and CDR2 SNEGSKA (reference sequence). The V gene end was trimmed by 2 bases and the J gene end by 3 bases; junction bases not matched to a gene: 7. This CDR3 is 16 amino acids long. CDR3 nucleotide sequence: TGCAGTGCTAGATCGGCTAGCGGGACACACACCGGGGAGCTGTTTTTT. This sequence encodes CSARSASGTHTGELFF.

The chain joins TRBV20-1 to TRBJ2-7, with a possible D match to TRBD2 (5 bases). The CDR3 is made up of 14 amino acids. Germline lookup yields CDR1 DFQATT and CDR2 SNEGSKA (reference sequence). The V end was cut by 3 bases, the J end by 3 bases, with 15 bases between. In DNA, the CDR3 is TGCAGTGCTAGCGGGAAAGCGGATTACTACGAGCAGTACTTC. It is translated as CSASGKADYYEQYF.

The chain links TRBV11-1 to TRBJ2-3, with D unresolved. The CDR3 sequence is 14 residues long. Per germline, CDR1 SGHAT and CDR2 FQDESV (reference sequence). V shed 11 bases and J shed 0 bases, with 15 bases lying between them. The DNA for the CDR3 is TGTGCCGTGACGGGTCGCCCTAGCACAGATACGCAGTATTTT. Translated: CAVTGRPSTDTQYF.

The CDR3 spells CASSIHSAKLFF. Written as DNA, the CDR3 is TGTGCCAGCTCAATTCACAGCGCAAAGCTTTTCTTT. V and J are TRBV2 and TRBJ1-1; D is uncertain. Between the trimmed V and J ends, which lost 8 bases and 13 bases, there was a span of 20 bases. The CDR3 extends over 12 amino acids. In germline, CDR1 is SNHLY, CDR2 FYNNEI. The full variable domain, its missing parts supplied by reference TRBV2 and TRBJ1-1, is EPEVTQTPSHQVTQMGQEVILRCVPISNHLYFYWYRQILGQKVEFLVSFYNNEISEKSEIFDDQFSVERPDGSNFTLKIRSTKLEDSAMYFCASSIHSAKLFFGQGTRLTVV.

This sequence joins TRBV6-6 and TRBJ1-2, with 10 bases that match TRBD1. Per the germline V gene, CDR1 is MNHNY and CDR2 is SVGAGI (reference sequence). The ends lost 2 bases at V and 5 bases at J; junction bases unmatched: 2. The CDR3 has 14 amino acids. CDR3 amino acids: CASSYEGQGYGYTF. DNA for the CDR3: TGTGCCAGCAGTTACGAGGGACAGGGGTATGGCTACACCTTC.

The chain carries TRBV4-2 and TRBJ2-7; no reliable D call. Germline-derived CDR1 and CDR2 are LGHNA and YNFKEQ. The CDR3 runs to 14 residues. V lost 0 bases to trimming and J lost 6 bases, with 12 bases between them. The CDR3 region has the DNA TGTGCCAGCAGCCAAGATTTATGGAGTTTCGAGCAGTACTTC. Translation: CASSQDLWSFEQYF.

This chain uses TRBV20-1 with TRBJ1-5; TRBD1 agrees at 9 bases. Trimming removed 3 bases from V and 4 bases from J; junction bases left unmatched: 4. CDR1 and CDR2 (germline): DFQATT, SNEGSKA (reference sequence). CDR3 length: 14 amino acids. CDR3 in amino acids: CSASGDRGNQPQHF. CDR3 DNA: TGCAGTGCTAGTGGTGACAGGGGGAATCAGCCCCAGCATTTT.

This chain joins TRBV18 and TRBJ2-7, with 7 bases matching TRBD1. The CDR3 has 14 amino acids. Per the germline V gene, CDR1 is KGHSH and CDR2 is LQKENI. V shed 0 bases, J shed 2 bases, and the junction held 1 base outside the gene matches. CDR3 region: CASSPPGQPYEQYF. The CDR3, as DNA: TGTGCCAGCTCACCACCGGGACAGCCCTACGAGCAGTACTTC.

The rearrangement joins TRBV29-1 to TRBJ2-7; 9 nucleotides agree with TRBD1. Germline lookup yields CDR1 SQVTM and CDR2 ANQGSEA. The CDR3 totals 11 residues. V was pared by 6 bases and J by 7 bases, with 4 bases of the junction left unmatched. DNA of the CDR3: TGCAGCGTCAACGACAGGGGGGAGCAGTACTTC. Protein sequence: CSVNDRGEQYF.